These T cell receptor beta chains were read from a single sample in a study of shared clonotypes between healthy human individuals. Only in-frame clones appear in the TCRdb table, and some are missing; sequencing was by immunoSEQ multiplex PCR. The sample yields around 690,000 clones, about 90% seen once. Sequencing was carried out using memory CD8+ T cells from PBMCs. The source of these receptors is a man aged 18 to 30 in good health. Some clones in this sample may be carry-over from other donors' samples. Both conserved end residues are part of each CDR3. Clone size is given for some rows only: seen once, a few or many times, or a class if the clone is expanded.

v_gene: TRBV13; len: 15; abundance: .; j_gene: TRBJ2-1; CDR3aa: CASSFTPAGEDEQFF
v_gene: TRBV7-9; len: 13; abundance: .; j_gene: TRBJ2-7; CDR3aa: CASRAGTFYEQYF
v_gene: TRBV7-9; len: 14; abundance: .; j_gene: TRBJ1-1; CDR3aa: CASSFGSRPTEAFF
v_gene: TRBV27; len: 14; abundance: .; j_gene: TRBJ1-4; CDR3aa: CASSRTGANEKLFF
v_gene: TRBV7-9; len: 15; abundance: .; j_gene: TRBJ2-1; CDR3aa: CASSPPEGGYNEQFF
v_gene: TRBV27; len: 16; abundance: .; j_gene: TRBJ1-5; CDR3aa: CASSLRGEVDNQPQHF
v_gene: TRBV6-5; len: 14; abundance: .; j_gene: TRBJ2-2; CDR3aa: CASSYSRGPGELFF
v_gene: TRBV15; len: 16; abundance: .; j_gene: TRBJ1-5; CDR3aa: CATSRGTSYSNQPQHF
v_gene: TRBV5-1; len: 14; abundance: .; j_gene: TRBJ1-5; CDR3aa: CASRPSDSNQPQHF
v_gene: TRBV27; len: 14; abundance: .; j_gene: TRBJ2-7; CDR3aa: CASSLLGAQDEQYF
v_gene: TRBV7-9; len: 14; abundance: .; j_gene: TRBJ1-4; CDR3aa: CASSLDTTNEKLFF
v_gene: TRBV7-9; len: 15; abundance: once; j_gene: TRBJ2-4; CDR3aa: CATEGVGLAKNIQYF
v_gene: TRBV5-6; len: 15; abundance: .; j_gene: TRBJ2-3; CDR3aa: CASSLGGSMADTQYF
v_gene: TRBV6-4; len: 16; abundance: .; j_gene: TRBJ2-2; CDR3aa: CASSNDRTGVAGELFF
v_gene: TRBV5-1; len: 14; abundance: .; j_gene: TRBJ2-7; CDR3aa: CASSSGTGAYEQYF
v_gene: TRBV9; len: 15; abundance: .; j_gene: TRBJ2-2; CDR3aa: CASSAGTARPGELFF
v_gene: TRBV5-4; len: 14; abundance: .; j_gene: TRBJ1-1; CDR3aa: CASSLQDGATEAFF
v_gene: TRBV12-5; len: 12; abundance: .; j_gene: TRBJ2-1; CDR3aa: CASGIIPWEQFF
v_gene: TRBV7-6; len: 14; abundance: .; j_gene: TRBJ2-7; CDR3aa: CASSRTGPGSEQYF
v_gene: TRBV7-9; len: 14; abundance: .; j_gene: TRBJ2-3; CDR3aa: CASSLAPSTDTQYF
v_gene: TRBV9; len: 16; abundance: .; j_gene: TRBJ2-2; CDR3aa: CASTPPGQPNTGELFF
v_gene: TRBV28; len: 15; abundance: .; j_gene: TRBJ1-6; CDR3aa: CASSPGTGNNSPLHF
v_gene: TRBV9; len: 14; abundance: .; j_gene: TRBJ2-7; CDR3aa: CASSVDDRIYEQYF
v_gene: TRBV5-4; len: 13; abundance: .; j_gene: TRBJ2-7; CDR3aa: CASSLLEGYEQYF
v_gene: TRBV11-3; len: 13; abundance: .; j_gene: TRBJ2-1; CDR3aa: CASSFPPHDEQFF
v_gene: TRBV9; len: 16; abundance: .; j_gene: TRBJ2-1; CDR3aa: CASSVPSSGSWNEQFF
v_gene: TRBV23-1; len: 15; abundance: .; j_gene: TRBJ1-1; CDR3aa: CASSQTPRQVVVAFF
v_gene: TRBV7-9; len: 12; abundance: .; j_gene: TRBJ1-5; CDR3aa: CASSPGAQPQHF
v_gene: TRBV27; len: 14; abundance: .; j_gene: TRBJ2-4; CDR3aa: CASRPQILKNIQYF
v_gene: TRBV29-1; len: 13; abundance: .; j_gene: TRBJ1-2; CDR3aa: CSVRTGVNYGYTF
v_gene: TRBV9; len: 12; abundance: .; j_gene: TRBJ2-1; CDR3aa: CASSSRGDEQFF
v_gene: TRBV4-2; len: 14; abundance: few; j_gene: TRBJ1-1; CDR3aa: CASSQVAGNTEAFF
v_gene: TRBV4-1; len: 15; abundance: once; j_gene: TRBJ2-7; CDR3aa: CASSQETAELYEQYF
v_gene: TRBV28; len: 16; abundance: .; j_gene: TRBJ2-7; CDR3aa: CASRPLPGQGAYEQYF